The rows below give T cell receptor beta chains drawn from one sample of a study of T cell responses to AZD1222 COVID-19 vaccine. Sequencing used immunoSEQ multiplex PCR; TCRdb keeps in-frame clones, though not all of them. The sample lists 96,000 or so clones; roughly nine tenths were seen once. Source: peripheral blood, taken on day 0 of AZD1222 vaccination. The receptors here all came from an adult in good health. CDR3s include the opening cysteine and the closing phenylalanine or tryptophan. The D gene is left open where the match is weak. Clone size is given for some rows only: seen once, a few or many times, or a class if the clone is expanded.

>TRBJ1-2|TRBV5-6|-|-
TGTGCCAGCAGCAACCCGCCCTTAGGGGCGGGCTACACCTTC
CASSNPPLGAGYTF
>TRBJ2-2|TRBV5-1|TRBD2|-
TGCGCCAGCAGCTTTACTAGCGGCGGAGGCGGGGAGCTGTTTTTT
CASSFTSGGGGELFF
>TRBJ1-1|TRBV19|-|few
TGTGCCAGTACAGGACGGGAGGGAAGGAACACTGAAGCTTTCTTT
CASTGREGRNTEAFF
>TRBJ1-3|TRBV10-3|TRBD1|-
TGTGCCATCAGAGGGACAGAAGGAAACACCATATATTTT
CAIRGTEGNTIYF
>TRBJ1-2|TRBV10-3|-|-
TGTGCCATCGCGCCGGGACCCATCCCCAATGGCTACACCTTC
CAIAPGPIPNGYTF
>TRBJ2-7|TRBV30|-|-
TGTGCCTGGAGTGCCCCAGGCTCCTACGAGCAGTACTTC
CAWSAPGSYEQYF
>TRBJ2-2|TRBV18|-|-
TGTGCCAGCTCCCTTTACCTAGGACGAGCGAACACCGGGGAGCTGTTTTTT
CASSLYLGRANTGELFF
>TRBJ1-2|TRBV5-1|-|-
TGCGCCAGCAGCTTGGGGACAGACGACGGCTACACCTTC
CASSLGTDDGYTF
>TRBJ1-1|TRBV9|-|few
TGTGCCAGCAGCGTGGGGACGGGAGCCCTTAACACTGAAGCTTTCTTT
CASSVGTGALNTEAFF
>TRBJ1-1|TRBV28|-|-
TGTGCCAGCATCTCGCCCACGGGGGGGGACACTGAAGCTTTCTTT
CASISPTGGDTEAFF
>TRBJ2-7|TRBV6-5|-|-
TGTGCCAGCAGTTACCGGTTGGAGCAGTACTTC
CASSYRLEQYF
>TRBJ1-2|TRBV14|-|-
TGTGCCAGCAGCCGGACCACGAAGGTCCATGGCTACACCTTC
CASSRTTKVHGYTF
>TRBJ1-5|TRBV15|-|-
TGTGCCACCAGCAGAGACAGTTTTGGAAATCAGCCCCAGCATTTT
CATSRDSFGNQPQHF
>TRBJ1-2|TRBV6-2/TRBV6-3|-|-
TGTGCCAGCAGTTATCCTGTGGGCTACACCTTC
CASSYPVGYTF
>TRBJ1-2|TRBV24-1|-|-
TGTGCCACCAGTGATTTCAACGGGTACAGTGGCTACACCTTC
CATSDFNGYSGYTF
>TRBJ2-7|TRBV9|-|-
TGTGCCAGCAGCGTAGGGGCAGCAGCAATCTACGAGCAGTACTTC
CASSVGAAAIYEQYF
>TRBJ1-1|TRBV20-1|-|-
TGCAGTGCCCAGACATGGACTGAAGCTTTCTTT
CSAQTWTEAFF
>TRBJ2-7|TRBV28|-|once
TGTGCCAGCACCCGCGAGAGCTACGAGCAGTACTTC
CASTRESYEQYF